This note documents a single T cell receptor (beta chain) sequence. Reverse transcription of about 0.45 to 1 ug RNA used random hexamers. Using its own MiXCR run on the immunoSEQ multiplex PCR reads, TCRdb lists one record per CDR3 protein. The sample consists of approximately 25,000 distinct CDR3 sequences, 93% of them appearing once. This entry comes from a study of CD8 T cells in Susac syndrome. Study summary: Treatment status at blood draw for the Susac syndrome patients was therapy-naive, corticosteroids, or intravenous immunoglobulin alone.

The V end was cut by 5 bases, the J end by 0 bases, with 14 bases between. In germline, CDR1 is MDHEN, CDR2 SYDVKM. The CDR3 has 16 residues. The receptor was isolated from a human donor with Susac syndrome. Material: CD8+ T cells from PBMCs. This chain links TRBV28 with TRBJ1-5; D gene unclear. CDR3 nucleotides: TGTGCCAGCAGTCTACGGACCTCCTATAGCAATCAGCCCCAGCATTTT. Translating it yields CASSLRTSYSNQPQHF. The full variable domain, in which reference TRBV28 and TRBJ1-5 provide the parts outside the CDR3, is DVKVTQSSRYLVKRTGEKVFLECVQDMDHENMFWYRQDPGLGLRLIYFSYDVKMKEKGDIPEGYSVSREKKERFSLILESASTNQTSMYLCASSLRTSYSNQPQHFGDGTRLSIL.